This T cell receptor beta chain was sequenced during a study of cytomegalovirus exposure and HLA in healthy donors. Study findings and constraints: Cytomegalovirus association was listed for about 160 TCR beta chains. Prediction of most subjects' HLA-A and HLA-B alleles by TCR beta sequences was reportedly accurate. Among CMV-associated TCR beta chains, most appeared HLA-restricted in a later analysis.

Remarks on this clone: Its antigen is still unknown.

Both 60 Vbeta primers and 13 Jbeta primers went into the PCR. Profiled with immunoSEQ multiplex PCR; TCRdb holds only in-frame clones, not every one. Among around 160,000 clones listed, approximately 80% were seen once. Unmatched junction bases numbered 12, after V lost 4 bases and J lost 9 bases. CDR1 is SGHNT and CDR2 is YENEEA in the germline V gene. The CDR3 runs to 16 residues. The rearrangement links TRBV11-3 to TRBJ1-6; 7 positions agree with TRBD1. This clonotype was sampled from a woman aged 40-49 years in good health and CMV-seropositive. The sample comprised PBMCs. The CDR3 protein is CASSSEDQGEFSPLHF. DNA of the CDR3: TGTGCCAGCAGCTCAGAAGATCAGGGGGAGTTTTCACCCCTCCACTTT.